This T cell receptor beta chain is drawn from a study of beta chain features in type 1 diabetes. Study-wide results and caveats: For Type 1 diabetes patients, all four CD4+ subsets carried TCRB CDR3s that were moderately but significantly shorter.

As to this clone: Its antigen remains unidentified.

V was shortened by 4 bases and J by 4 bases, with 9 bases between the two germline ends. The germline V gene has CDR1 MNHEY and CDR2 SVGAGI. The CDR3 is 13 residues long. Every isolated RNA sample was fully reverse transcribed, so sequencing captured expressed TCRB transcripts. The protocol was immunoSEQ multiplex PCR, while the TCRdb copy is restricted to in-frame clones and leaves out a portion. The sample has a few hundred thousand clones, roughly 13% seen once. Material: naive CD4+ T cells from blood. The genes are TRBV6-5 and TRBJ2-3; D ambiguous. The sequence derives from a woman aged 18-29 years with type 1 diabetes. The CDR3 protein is CASSFPYSDTQYF. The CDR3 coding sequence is TGTGCCAGCAGTTTCCCCTATTCAGATACGCAGTATTTT.